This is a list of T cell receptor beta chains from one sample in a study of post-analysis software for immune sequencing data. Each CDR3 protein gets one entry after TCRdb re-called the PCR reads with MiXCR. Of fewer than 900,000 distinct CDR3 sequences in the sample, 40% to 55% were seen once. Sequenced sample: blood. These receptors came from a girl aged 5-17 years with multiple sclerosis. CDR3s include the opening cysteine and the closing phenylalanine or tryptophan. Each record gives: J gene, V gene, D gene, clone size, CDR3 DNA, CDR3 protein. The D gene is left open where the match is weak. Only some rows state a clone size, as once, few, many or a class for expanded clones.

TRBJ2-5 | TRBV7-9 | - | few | TGTGCCAGCAGCCCTTACCGGGGGGCAGGTGGAGAGACCCAGTACTTC | CASSPYRGAGGETQYF
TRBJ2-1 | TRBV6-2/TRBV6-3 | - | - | TGTGCCAGCAGCCCTATCAAATCTGGTGAGCAGTTCTTC | CASSPIKSGEQFF
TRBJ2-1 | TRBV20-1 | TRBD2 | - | TGCGGAGGGACTAGCGAGTACAATGAGCAGTTCTTC | CGGTSEYNEQFF
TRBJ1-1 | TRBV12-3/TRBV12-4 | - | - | TGTGCCAGCAGTTTGGCGTGGTCCCAGGGCGGGGCTTTCTTT | CASSLAWSQGGAFF
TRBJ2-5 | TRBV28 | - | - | TGTGCCAGCACCAAGCAGGAGACCCAGTACTTC | CASTKQETQYF
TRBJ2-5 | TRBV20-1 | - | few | TGCAGTGCTAGAGGACAGATCGACAGAGTGTACCAAGAGACCCAGTACTTC | CSARGQIDRVYQETQYF
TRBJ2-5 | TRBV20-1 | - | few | TGCAGTGGCTACTCCGGGGAGACCCAGTACTTC | CSGYSGETQYF
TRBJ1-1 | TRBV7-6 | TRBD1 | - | TGTGCCAGCAGCTTACGACAGGGGGCTGAAGCTTTCTTT | CASSLRQGAEAFF
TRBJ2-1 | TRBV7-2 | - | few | TGTGCCAGCAGCTTAGTCTTCGGGTCAAATGAGCAGTTCTTC | CASSLVFGSNEQFF
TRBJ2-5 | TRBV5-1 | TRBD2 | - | TGCGCCAGCAACGGGGGGGCCAGAGAGACCCAGTACTTC | CASNGGARETQYF
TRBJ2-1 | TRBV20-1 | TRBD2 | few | TGCAGTGCTAGCGGGAGGGCCGGTAGGACCTACAATGAGCAGTTCTTC | CSASGRAGRTYNEQFF
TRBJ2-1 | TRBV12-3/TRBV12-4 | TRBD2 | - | TGTGCCAGCAGTTTAATACTAGCGGAGCAGTTCTTC | CASSLILAEQFF
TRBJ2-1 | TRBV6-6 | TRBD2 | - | TGTGCCAGCAGTTACAGTCCTAGCGGGAGGGTTTCTTATGAGCAGTTCTTC | CASSYSPSGRVSYEQFF
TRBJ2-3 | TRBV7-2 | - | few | TGTGCCAGCAGCTTAACGAGTGGAGAGACAGATACGCAGTATTTT | CASSLTSGETDTQYF
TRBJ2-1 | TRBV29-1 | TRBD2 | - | TGCAGCGTTGAAGAGAGAGCGGGACTAGCGGGAGGTAATGAGCAGTTCTTC | CSVEERAGLAGGNEQFF
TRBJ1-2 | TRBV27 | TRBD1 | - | TGTGCCGGCAGTCAGGGACAGGGGGCAGGAGGCTACACCTTC | CAGSQGQGAGGYTF
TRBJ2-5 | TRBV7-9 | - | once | TGTGCCAGCAGCCCCCCGTTAGGGGAAGAGACCCAGTACTTC | CASSPPLGEETQYF
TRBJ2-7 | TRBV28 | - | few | - | CASSSSRLVNYEQYF
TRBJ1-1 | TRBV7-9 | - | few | TGTGCCAGCTCGGAGCGAACTGAAGCTTTCTTT | CASSERTEAFF
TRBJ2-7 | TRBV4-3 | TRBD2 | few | TGCGCCAGCAGCCCCCGACTAGCGGGAGGATTAGAGCAGTACTTC | CASSPRLAGGLEQYF
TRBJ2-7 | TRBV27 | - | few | TGTGCCAGTGGGGCCCAGACCTACGAGCAGTACTTC | CASGAQTYEQYF
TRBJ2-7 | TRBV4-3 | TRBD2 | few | TGCGCCAGCAGCCAAGAGGGACTAGCGGGAGACTACTCCTACGAGCAGTACTTC | CASSQEGLAGDYSYEQYF
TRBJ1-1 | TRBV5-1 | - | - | TGCGCCAGCAGTCTGACGGTGGCCCAGGGTAACACTGAAGCTTTCTTT | CASSLTVAQGNTEAFF
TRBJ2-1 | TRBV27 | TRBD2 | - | TGTGCCAGCAGTTCTAAGCGGGACCACTCCTACAATGAGCAGTTCTTC | CASSSKRDHSYNEQFF
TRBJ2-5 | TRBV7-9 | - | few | TGTGCCAGCAGCTTAGGGATACAGAGCCCAGAGACCCAGTACTTC | CASSLGIQSPETQYF
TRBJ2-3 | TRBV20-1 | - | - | TGCAGTGCTAGGGCGGGTCGGAGAAGCACAGATACGCAGTATTTT | CSARAGRRSTDTQYF
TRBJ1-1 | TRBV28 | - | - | TGTGCCAGCAGCAGTCCCGGGACATTTATGAACACTGAAGCTTTCTTT | CASSSPGTFMNTEAFF
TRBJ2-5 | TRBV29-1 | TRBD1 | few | TGCAGCTTTGCCGGGACAGGGCTGGCAGAGACCCAGTACTTC | CSFAGTGLAETQYF
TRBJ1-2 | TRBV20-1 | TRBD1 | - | TGCAGTGCTAGAGTACCGGGACAGATAACTAAAGGCTACACCTTC | CSARVPGQITKGYTF
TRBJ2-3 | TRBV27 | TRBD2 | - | TGTGCCAGCAGTACGGGGGGGCTCGGCACAGATACGCAGTATTTT | CASSTGGLGTDTQYF
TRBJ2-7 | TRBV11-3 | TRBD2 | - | TGTGCCAGCAGCATGGGACTAGCTACTGACGAGCAGTACTTC | CASSMGLATDEQYF
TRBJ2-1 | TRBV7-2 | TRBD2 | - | TGTGCCAGCAGCTTATACGCTAGCGGGAGGAGCTCCTACAATGAGCAGTTCTTC | CASSLYASGRSSYNEQFF
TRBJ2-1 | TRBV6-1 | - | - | TGTGCCAGCCGGAGGGAGAGGTCGAGTGGGCAGTTCTTC | CASRRERSSGQFF
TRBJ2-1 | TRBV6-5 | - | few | TGTGCCAGCAGTTACTCGGGAGCGTCCGGGAATGAGCAGTTCTTC | CASSYSGASGNEQFF
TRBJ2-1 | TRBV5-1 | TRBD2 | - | TGCGCCAGCAATCAAGCGGGACTTTACAATGAGCAGTTCTTC | CASNQAGLYNEQFF
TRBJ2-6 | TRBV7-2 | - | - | TGTGCCAGCAGCATACTAGAGTCTGGGGCCAACGTCCTGACTTTC | CASSILESGANVLTF
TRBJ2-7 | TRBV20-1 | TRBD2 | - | TGCAGTGCTCGAGTAGCGGGAAGAGACGGAGACGAGCAGTACTTC | CSARVAGRDGDEQYF
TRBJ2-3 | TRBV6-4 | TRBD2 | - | TGTGCCAGCACTCGACCGCCAAGGACTAGCGGGAGAGTCGGAGTAGGTACGCAGTATTTT | CASTRPPRTSGRVGVGTQYF
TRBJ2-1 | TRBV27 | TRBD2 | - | TGTGCCAGCAGTTGGGGTCTAGCGGGAGCCTACAATGAGCAGTTCTTC | CASSWGLAGAYNEQFF
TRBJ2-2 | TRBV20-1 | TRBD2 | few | TGCAGTGCGGGGGGACTAGCGGAGAAATCCGGGGAGCTGTTTTTT | CSAGGLAEKSGELFF
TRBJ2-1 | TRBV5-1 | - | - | TGCGCCAGCAGCCCCGACGGGTTGGATGAGCAGTTCTTC | CASSPDGLDEQFF
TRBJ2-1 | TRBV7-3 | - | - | TGTGCCAGCAGCCCCGGGACGTCTAGCTCCTACAATGAGCAGTTCTTC | CASSPGTSSSYNEQFF
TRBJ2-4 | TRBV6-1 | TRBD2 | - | TGTGCCAGCTTAAACCGGGGGGGAGGGATGGCCAAAAACATTCAGTACTTC | CASLNRGGGMAKNIQYF
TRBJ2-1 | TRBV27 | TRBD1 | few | TGTGCCAGCAGTTCACAGGGGGCCGACTACAATGAGCAGTTCTTC | CASSSQGADYNEQFF
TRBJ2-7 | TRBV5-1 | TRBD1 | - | TGCGCCAGCAGCTTGGGGGACAGGGAAAGCGAGCAGTACTTC | CASSLGDRESEQYF
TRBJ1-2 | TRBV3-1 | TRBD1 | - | TGTGCCAGCAGCCATCAGGACAGGGGGTACACCTTC | CASSHQDRGYTF
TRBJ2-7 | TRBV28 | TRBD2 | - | TGTGCCAGCAAGAGCGGGAGGGCCCGGGACGAGCAGTACTTC | CASKSGRARDEQYF
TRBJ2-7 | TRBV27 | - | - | TGTGCCAGCAGTCGCGCGGGCGTCCTCGAGCAGTACTTC | CASSRAGVLEQYF
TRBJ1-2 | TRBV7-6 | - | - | TGTGCCAGCAGCCACGGGGCAGGAGGCTACACCTTC | CASSHGAGGYTF
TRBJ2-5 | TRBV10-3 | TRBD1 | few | TGTGCCATCGGGCAAGGGACAGGGTATGTGGAGACCCAGTACTTC | CAIGQGTGYVETQYF
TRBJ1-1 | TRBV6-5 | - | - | TGTGCCAGTCAGGGGCCACTGAACACTGAAGCTTTCTTT | CASQGPLNTEAFF
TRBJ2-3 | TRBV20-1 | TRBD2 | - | TGCAGTGCTCCCCGACTAGCGGGAGCCGCTAGCACAGATACGCAGTATTTT | CSAPRLAGAASTDTQYF
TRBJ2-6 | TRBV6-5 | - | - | TGTGCCAGCAGTTACTCCAGGGCATCGGGGGCCAACGTCCTGACTTTC | CASSYSRASGANVLTF
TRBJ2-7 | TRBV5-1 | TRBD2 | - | TGCGCCAGCAGCTCGAGCGGGGCCGACTCCTACGAGCAGTACTTC | CASSSSGADSYEQYF
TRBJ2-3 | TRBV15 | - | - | TGTGCCACCAGCCGGCGTGGTTTGTCAGATACGCAGTATTTT | CATSRRGLSDTQYF
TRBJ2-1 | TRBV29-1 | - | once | TGCAGCGTTTCTGCGGACTCCTACAATGAGCAGTTCTTC | CSVSADSYNEQFF
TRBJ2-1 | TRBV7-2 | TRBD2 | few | TGTGCCAGCAGCTTAGTAGGCGGGAGGCCCTACAATGAGCAGTTCTTC | CASSLVGGRPYNEQFF
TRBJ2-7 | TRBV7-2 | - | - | TGTGCCAGCAGCTTTATCGGTGACACCACGTACTGCGAGCAGTACTTC | CASSFIGDTTYCEQYF
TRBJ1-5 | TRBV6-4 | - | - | TGTGCCAGCAGTCTCTCGCGCCTCAATCAGCCCCAGCATTTT | CASSLSRLNQPQHF
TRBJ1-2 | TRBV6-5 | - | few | TGTGCCAGCGGAAATATCGGACGGAGCTATGGCTACACCTTC | CASGNIGRSYGYTF